This T cell receptor beta chain was captured by sequencing in a study of blood T cell repertoires in COVID-19. Looking at the study overall: Acute and convalescent COVID-19 specimens originated in the United States, Italy and Spain. PBMCs, B-cell-depleted T cells, or T cells were the source of the cDNA or gDNA that made up the material.

Per the authors' pipeline: Estimation of nucleated cell counts relied on the amplification of reference gene primers. The table came from immunoSEQ multiplex PCR; TCRdb's copy has only in-frame clones and leaves some out. The DNA gave D and trimming, while V, J and clone size come from that table. This sample has some 240,000 clones; roughly nine tenths occur once, and the top ten carry approximately 5%. Trimming removed 1 base at V and 3 bases at J, with 7 bases between. The CDR3 consists of 14 residues. The germline V gene encodes CDR1 SGHTA and CDR2 FQGNSA. Sequencing was performed on peripheral blood. This receptor was obtained from a woman between 40 and 50 years old who had recovered from COVID-19. The rearrangement links TRBV7-2 to TRBJ2-1, with D possibly TRBD2 on 5 matching bases. This CDR3 is CASSLVGDYNEQFF. The CDR3 DNA follows: TGTGCCAGCAGCTTAGTCGGGGACTACAATGAGCAGTTCTTC.